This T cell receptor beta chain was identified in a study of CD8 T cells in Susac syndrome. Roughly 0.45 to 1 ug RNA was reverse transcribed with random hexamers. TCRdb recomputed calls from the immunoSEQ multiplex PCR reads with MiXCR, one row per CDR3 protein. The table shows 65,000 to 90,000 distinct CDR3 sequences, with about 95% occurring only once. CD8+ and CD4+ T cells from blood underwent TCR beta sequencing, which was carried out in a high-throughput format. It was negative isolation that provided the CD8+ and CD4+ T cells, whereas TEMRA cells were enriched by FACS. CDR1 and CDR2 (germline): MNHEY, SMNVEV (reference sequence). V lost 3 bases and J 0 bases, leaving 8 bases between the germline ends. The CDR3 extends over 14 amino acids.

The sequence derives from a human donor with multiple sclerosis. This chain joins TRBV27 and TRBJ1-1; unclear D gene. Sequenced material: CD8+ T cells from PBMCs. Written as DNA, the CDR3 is TGTGCCAGCAGTTTGGAGGGTTTGAACACTGAAGCTTTCTTT. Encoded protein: CASSLEGLNTEAFF.